The 18 T cell receptor beta chains below all came from one sample that was sequenced in a study of blood T cell repertoires in COVID-19. TCRdb's table, derived via immunoSEQ multiplex PCR, lists solely in-frame clones and lacks some. The sample has fewer than 250,000 clones, 87% seen once. The sequenced sample was PBMCs or T cells enriched from blood (not recorded which). The receptors stem from a man aged 25 to 40 in a cohort exposed to, infected with or recovered from COVID-19 (not recorded which).

The rearrangement uses TRBV7-9 and TRBJ1-1, with 7 bases matching TRBD1. Germline V lookup: CDR1 SEHNR, CDR2 FQNEAQ (reference sequence). The V and J ends lost 6 bases and 0 bases, in that order; junction bases with no gene match: 1. The CDR3 consists of 13 residues. The CDR3 region has the DNA TGTGCCAGCAGGACAGGGTTGAACACTGAAGCTTTCTTT. Its translation: CASRTGLNTEAFF.

The chain is built from TRBV5-1 and TRBJ2-7; 9 bases are a match to TRBD1. This CDR3 spans 15 amino acids. V lost 4 bases and J lost 7; bases outside the gene matches: 12. From germline, CDR1 is SGHRS and CDR2 YFSETQ. The CDR3 protein is CASSRTGTGQDEQYF. CDR3 nucleotides: TGCGCCAGCAGCAGAACCGGGACAGGGCAGGATGAGCAGTACTTC.

The J gene is TRBJ2-3, the V gene TRBV27; 11 nucleotides agree with TRBD2. Germline V gene lookup returns CDR1 MNHEY and CDR2 SMNVEV (reference sequence). Losses at the gene ends were 5 bases for V and 5 bases for J; bases not matched to a gene: 9. The CDR3 totals 16 residues. CDR3 nucleotides: TGTGCCAGCAGTATTCTACTAGCGGGAGTGAAAGATACGCAGTATTTT. It encodes CASSILLAGVKDTQYF.

This clone was picked up one time. CDR3 amino acids: CASSLSVQREVPKFF. Written as DNA, the CDR3 is TGTGCCAGCAGCTTATCGGTCCAGCGGGAGGTCCCTAAATTCTTC. V gene TRBV5-8 combines with J gene TRBJ2-1, with 9 bases lining up with TRBD2. This CDR3 region has 15 residues. Per germline, CDR1 SGHTS and CDR2 YDEGEE. Trimming cost V 2 bases and J 16 bases; bases outside gene matches: 16.

This chain links TRBV19 with TRBJ1-1; weak D call: TRBD1 (5 bases). V was shortened by 7 bases and J by 11 bases, with 14 bases between the two germline ends. The length of the CDR3 is 11 residues. CDR1 LNHDA and CDR2 SQIVND come from the germline V gene (reference sequence). This CDR3 is CASTRGGAAFF. For the CDR3, the DNA is TGTGCCAGTACCCGAGGTGGGGCGGCTTTCTTT.

The sample holds one count of this clone. The CDR3 reads CASSLVAGTYGYTF. The CDR3, as DNA: TGTGCCAGCAGCTTAGTGGCGGGGACCTATGGCTACACCTTC. The V call is TRBV7-9, the J call TRBJ1-2, with D possibly being TRBD1 (5 bases). The germline CDR1 and CDR2 sequences are SEHNR and FQNEAQ (reference sequence). V lost 1 base to trimming and J lost 4 bases, with 10 bases between them. The CDR3 runs 14 residues.

The V gene is TRBV2, the J gene TRBJ1-1; 9 nucleotides align to TRBD1. Germline lookup yields CDR1 SNHLY and CDR2 FYNNEI. J lost 4 bases, V lost 6 bases, and 6 bases had no gene match. The CDR3 runs 14 residues. CDR3 nucleotides: TGTGCCAGCAGGGGACAGGGATTTGGCACTGAAGCTTTCTTT. Translating it yields CASRGQGFGTEAFF. Looking up the rest from reference TRBV2 and TRBJ1-1 gives the full variable domain: EPEVTQTPSHQVTQMGQEVILRCVPISNHLYFYWYRQILGQKVEFLVSFYNNEISEKSEIFDDQFSVERPDGSNFTLKIRSTKLEDSAMYFCASRGQGFGTEAFFGQGTRLTVV.

The chain is built from TRBV5-1 and TRBJ1-2; TRBD1 matches 7 bases. Germline V gene lookup returns CDR1 SGHRS and CDR2 YFSETQ. With 4 bases clipped from V and 5 bases from J, the junction kept 17 bases outside the gene matches. The CDR3 runs 17 residues. CDR3 bases: TGCGCCAGCAGCCAGACAGGGAATACGTGGGCCGAATATGGCTACACCTTC. As protein: CASSQTGNTWAEYGYTF. Based on the CDR3 plus reference TRBV5-1 and TRBJ1-2, the full variable domain is KAGVTQTPRYLIKTRGQQVTLSCSPISGHRSVSWYQQTPGQGLQFLFEYFSETQRNKGNFPGRFSGRQFSNSRSEMNVSTLELGDSALYLCASSQTGNTWAEYGYTFGSGTRLTVV.

The genes are TRBV28 and TRBJ1-6, with D hard to call. Germline V lookup: CDR1 MDHEN, CDR2 SYDVKM. This CDR3 region has 15 residues. V dropped 1 base and J dropped 14 bases, with 18 bases sitting between them. CDR3 in amino acids: CASSLSSPSLGALHF. The CDR3 region has the DNA TGTGCCAGCAGTTTATCGTCGCCCTCGCTAGGAGCCCTCCACTTT. Full variable domain (rest looked up from reference TRBV28 and TRBJ1-6): DVKVTQSSRYLVKRTGEKVFLECVQDMDHENMFWYRQDPGLGLRLIYFSYDVKMKEKGDIPEGYSVSREKKERFSLILESASTNQTSMYLCASSLSSPSLGALHFGNGTRLTVT.

The CDR3 here is CASSLVAGRTGELFF. CDR3 nucleotide sequence: TGCGCCAGCAGCTTGGTTGCCGGGAGGACCGGGGAGCTGTTTTTT. The chain recombines TRBV5-1 with TRBJ2-2, with 7 bases lining up with TRBD2. This CDR3 spans 15 amino acids. Trimming at V came to 0 bases and at J to 5 bases, leaving 4 bases not matched to a gene. CDR1 is SGHRS, CDR2 YFSETQ, per germline.

The chain combines TRBV9 with TRBJ1-4; tentative D call: TRBD1 (5 bases). Trimming removed 3 bases at V and 5 bases at J, with 14 bases between. The CDR3 is 15 residues long. Germline-derived CDR1 and CDR2 are SGDLS and YYNGEE. CDR3 residues: CASSGPGEWNEKLFF. CDR3 bases: TGTGCCAGCAGCGGTCCGGGGGAGTGGAATGAAAAACTGTTTTTT. Full variable domain (remainder filled in from reference TRBV9 and TRBJ1-4): DSGVTQTPKHLITATGQRVTLRCSPRSGDLSVYWYQQSLDQGLQFLIQYYNGEERAKGNILERFSAQQFPDLHSELNLSSLELGDSALYFCASSGPGEWNEKLFFGSGTQLSVL.

The J gene is TRBJ1-2, the V gene TRBV27, with D uncertain. Germline-derived CDR1 and CDR2 are MNHEY and SMNVEV (reference sequence). The CDR3 has 14 amino acids. Trimming removed 6 bases from V and 4 bases from J, with 15 bases in between. CDR3 sequence (DNA): TGTGCCAGCAGACCCCAAGCGGGCACCTATGGCTACACCTTC. Amino acid sequence: CASRPQAGTYGYTF.

The V gene is TRBV18, the J gene TRBJ1-3; TRBD1 might be the D (5 bases). Germline values: CDR1 KGHSH, CDR2 LQKENI. The ends were cut back, 2 bases at V and 4 bases at J, with 18 bases in the middle. The CDR3 consists of 17 residues. The CDR3 bases are TGTGCCAGCTCACCAGCGGGGGGGGACCTACTCGGAAACACCATATATTTT. It is translated as CASSPAGGDLLGNTIYF.

CDR3 nucleotide sequence: TGTGCCAGCAGCACCGGGACAGGTAATCAAGATACGCAGTATTTT. Translation: CASSTGTGNQDTQYF. This chain connects TRBV11-1 to TRBJ2-3, with 8 bases identical to TRBD1. V trimming: 5 bases; J trimming: 5 bases; junction bases outside the gene matches: 9. Germline V CDR1 and CDR2: SGHAT, FQDESV (reference sequence). The CDR3 extends over 15 amino acids.

The chain uses TRBV29-1 and TRBJ1-2, with 12 nucleotides matching TRBD1. Per the germline V gene, CDR1 is SQVTM and CDR2 is ANQGSEA. The J segment lost 8 bases and the V segment lost 3 bases, leaving 7 bases of the junction unmatched. The CDR3 spans 14 residues. The CDR3 DNA reads TGCAGCGTTGAGCTGGGACAGGGGGCGCGCGGCTACACCTTC. Translation: CSVELGQGARGYTF.

J is TRBJ2-3 and V is TRBV15; weak D call: TRBD1 (5 bases). Germline assignment: CDR1 LNHNV and CDR2 YYDKDF (reference sequence). The germline V and J ends were trimmed by 3 bases and 6 bases, with 10 bases remaining between them. There are 13 residues in the CDR3. CDR3 amino acids: CATSSSRVDTQYF. The CDR3 nucleotides read TGTGCCACCAGCAGCTCCAGGGTTGATACGCAGTATTTT.

V and J are TRBV4-3 and TRBJ1-2, with a weak D call TRBD1 (5 bases). Per the germline V gene, CDR1 is LGHNA and CDR2 is YSLEER. The V and J ends lost 0 bases and 8 bases respectively, with 22 bases between them. The CDR3 runs 17 residues. The CDR3 sequence is CASSQDHPPTVLYGYTF. For the CDR3, the DNA is TGCGCCAGCAGCCAAGATCACCCTCCGACAGTCCTTTACGGCTACACCTTC.

In this sample, this clone turned up a few times. The chain employs TRBV11-2 and TRBJ2-7, with D maybe TRBD2 (6 bases). CDR1 and CDR2 (germline): SGHAT, FQNNGV. This CDR3 has 12 residues. V was trimmed by 1 base and J by 12 bases, leaving 13 bases between them. As DNA, the CDR3 is TGTGCCAGCAGCTTAGCGGGAGAACGTCCGTACTTC. Translated: CASSLAGERPYF.